This TCR beta chain was sequenced in a study of CD8 T cells in Susac syndrome. Germline lookup yields CDR1 MNHEY and CDR2 SMNVEV (reference sequence). The CDR3 has 17 amino acids. With 6 bases clipped from V and 0 bases from J, the junction kept 13 bases outside the gene matches. Treatment-naive patients with stable or active relapsing-remitting disease were the multiple sclerosis controls. When the RNA was reverse transcribed, random hexamers were used with an input of about 0.5 to 1 ug. Multiplex PCR with immunoSEQ amplified the TCR beta CDR3 across 54 Vbeta and 13 Jbeta. TCRdb reprocessed the immunoSEQ multiplex PCR reads with MiXCR, giving one entry per CDR3 protein. The data contain approximately 210,000 distinct CDR3 sequences, 95% of them singletons.

V usage is TRBV27 and J usage is TRBJ2-7; 8 nucleotides match TRBD1. The specimen sequenced was CD4+ T cells from PBMCs. This TCR derives from a human donor with multiple sclerosis. DNA for the CDR3: TGTGCCAGCAGACGAGGACAGGGAGCCCCGAGCTCCTACGAGCAGTACTTC. It is translated as CASRRGQGAPSSYEQYF.